These 21 T cell receptor beta chains were all obtained from the same sample, sequenced in a study of tumor-infiltrating lymphocytes in primary liver carcinoma. RNA was extracted from whole blood without cell sorting, alongside germline DNA. Priming with a constant-region primer yielded TCR beta cDNA from about 540 ng total RNA. Construction of TCR beta libraries relied on three successive nested multiplex PCR rounds employing slightly modified ARM-PCR. PCR rounds one and two used TRBV1-TRBV30 forward primers with a C-beta reverse primer for approximately 11 cycles each. TCRdb independently ran MiXCR on the multiplex PCR reads; one entry per CDR3 protein. The sample contains around 210,000 distinct CDR3 sequences, less than 70% of which appear only once. Source material: peripheral blood. The receptors stem from a woman aged 60-70 years with primary liver carcinoma and hepatitis B virus infection.

A word on this clonotype: A single base separates this from a much larger clone, so it may be a read error. The V gene is TRBV4-2, the J gene TRBJ2-1; a possible D gene is TRBD1 (5 bases). With 4 bases removed from V and 6 bases from J, the gap between germline ends came to 16 bases. In germline, CDR1 is LGHNA, CDR2 YNFKEQ. This CDR3 spans 15 amino acids. For the CDR3, the DNA is TGTGCCAGCAGCCCCCGACAGAGGAGCTTCAATGAGCAGTTCTTC. It specifies CASSPRQRSFNEQFF.

A remark on this clonotype: A read error is possible here, since a much larger clone lies one base away. The rearrangement links TRBV5-4 to TRBJ2-3; no reliable D call. This CDR3 comprises 13 residues. Trimming removed 5 bases from V and 5 bases from J, with 12 bases in between. Germline assignment: CDR1 SGHNT and CDR2 YYREEE (reference sequence). The CDR3 here is CASSLTSKDTQYF. The CDR3 nucleotides are TGTGCCAGCAGTTTGACGAGTAAAGATACGCAGTATTTT. The full variable domain, with the rest looked up from reference TRBV5-4 and TRBJ2-3, is ETGVTQSPTHLIKTRGQQVTLRCSSQSGHNTVSWYQQALGQGPQFIFQYYREEENGRGNFPPRFSGLQFPNYSSELNVNALELDDSALYLCASSLTSKDTQYFGPGTRLTVL.

Details on this clonotype: One end of the junction is discordant with germline, which a read error may explain. This chain uses TRBV29-1 with TRBJ2-3; 11 nucleotides line up with TRBD2. CDR3 size: 15 residues. Germline V CDR1 and CDR2: SQVTM, ANQGSEA. CDR3 amino acids: CNVRGLADVTDTQYF. The CDR3 DNA sequence: TGCAACGTTAGGGGACTAGCGGATGTTACAGATACGCAGTATTTT.

This clonotype was observed a single time. It may be a read error: a sequence one base away is much more abundant. The rearrangement uses TRBV12-3 or TRBV12-4 and TRBJ2-2; TRBD2 might be the D (6 bases). V gave up 6 bases and J gave up 4 bases, with 18 bases separating them. This CDR3 has 16 residues. This CDR3 is CASRGLGVTITGELFF. CDR3 in DNA: TGTGCCAGCAGGGGACTGGGAGTCACGATCACCGGGGAGCTGTTTTTT.

Details on this clonotype: A read error may explain this, as a much larger clone is one base away. The gene calls are TRBV12-3 or TRBV12-4 and TRBJ2-7, with D possibly being TRBD2 (6 bases). The CDR3 consists of 15 residues. CDR3 nucleotide sequence: TGTGCCAGCAGTTTAGGTCCAGGAGGGATCTACGAGAAGTACTTC. Protein: CASSLGPGGIYEKYF.

This chain connects TRBV24-1 to TRBJ2-1; 11 bases fit TRBD1. The CDR3 loop spans 17 amino acids. From germline, CDR1 is KGHDR and CDR2 SFDVKD. V dropped 5 bases and J dropped 2; count of bases not matched to a gene: 7. CDR3 bases: TGTGCCACCAGTGGAGGACAGGGGGCTAGAACCTACAATGAGCAGTTCTTC. This translates into CATSGGQGARTYNEQFF.

Concerning this clonotype itself: Since the CDR3 does not end with the conserved phenylalanine or tryptophan, this likely comes from a read error. V usage is TRBV4-1 and J usage is TRBJ2-7, with 8 bases lining up with TRBD1. The germline gives CDR1 MGHRA, CDR2 YSYEKL. The CDR3 length is 16 residues. After removal of 4 bases from V and 0 bases from J, the junction contained 8 bases not matched to a gene. CDR3 in DNA: TGCGCCAGCAGCCGGGGTGACAGGGGAGACTCCTACGAGCAGTACTTA. It yields the protein CASSRGDRGDSYEQYL.

This clonotype was recorded a few times. The chain links TRBV28 to TRBJ2-7, with D maybe TRBD2 (6 bases). CDR3 length equals 15 residues. The germline gives CDR1 MDHEN, CDR2 SYDVKM. Trimming took off 4 bases at V and 2 bases at J, with 15 bases between the two ends. CDR3 nucleotides: TGTGCCAGCAGTTCCCCGGCGGGAATAACCTACGAGCAGTACTTC. It specifies CASSSPAGITYEQYF.

A note on this clonotype: Germline and junction disagree at one end, which may indicate a read error. V gene TRBV6-5 combines with J gene TRBJ2-7; D possibly corresponds to TRBD1 (6 bases). This CDR3 has 16 residues. The V gene's germline CDR1 is MNHEY and CDR2 SVGAGI. CDR3 loop: CVSRYSEETGSYEQYF. For the CDR3, the DNA is TGTGTCAGCAGATACTCGGAAGAGACAGGCTCCTACGAGCAGTACTTC.

Ten or more counts support this clonotype. The chain is built from TRBV29-1 and TRBJ2-1; tentatively, D is TRBD1 (6 bases). There are 12 residues in the CDR3. Germline CDR1 reads SQVTM; CDR2 reads ANQGSEA. The germline V and J ends were trimmed by 4 bases and 6 bases, with 10 bases remaining between them. The CDR3 sequence is CSVAFRGNEQFF. The CDR3 DNA sequence: TGCAGCGTTGCGTTCAGGGGCAATGAGCAGTTCTTC.

This clonotype has a count of ten or more. This chain connects TRBV11-3 to TRBJ2-3, with a tentative D call TRBD1 (5 bases). The CDR3 has 15 amino acids. The ends were cut back, 1 base at V and 2 bases at J, with 10 bases in the middle. The germline V gene encodes CDR1 SGHNT and CDR2 YENEEA. For the CDR3, the DNA is TGTGCCAGCAGCTTAGGAGTCGGACACACAGATACGCAGTATTTT. This codes for CASSLGVGHTDTQYF.

As regards this clonotype: Given a much more abundant clone one base away, this may be a read error. The rearrangement uses TRBV5-6 and TRBJ1-5; D is unclear. The germline V gene has CDR1 SGHDT and CDR2 YYEEEE. There are 16 residues in the CDR3. Trimming pared 0 bases from V and 9 bases from J, leaving 19 bases between. The CDR3, as DNA: TGTGCCAGCAGCTTGGCCCCCTCGGGGTGGGATCTGCCCCAGCATTTT. It specifies CASSLAPSGWDLPQHF.

As regards this clonotype: A much larger clone lies a single base off, so this may be a read error. V and J are TRBV10-3 and TRBJ2-2, with 11 bases fitting TRBD2. CDR1 and CDR2 (germline): ENHRY, SYGVKD. The CDR3 runs to 15 residues. The chain's CDR3 is CAISTSGRLTGEPFF. CDR3 nucleotide sequence: TGTGCCATCAGTACTAGCGGGAGACTGACCGGGGAGCCGTTTTTT.

The gene calls are TRBV11-2 and TRBJ1-1, with D possibly being TRBD1 (5 bases). Germline CDR1 reads SGHAT; CDR2 reads FQNNGV. V was shortened by 5 bases and J by 7 bases, with 35 bases between the two germline ends. There are 20 residues in the CDR3. The DNA for the CDR3 is TGTGCCAGCAGCCCACATCATCACGGACACCTTCGCTTCTGGGGCTATGAAGCTTTCTTT. Its translation is CASSPHHHGHLRFWGYEAFF.

This clonotype came up a few times. CDR3 sequence (DNA): TGTGCCTGGAGGGCTAGCGGGAGCACAGATACGCAGTATTTT. Translating gives CAWRASGSTDTQYF. V gene TRBV30 combines with J gene TRBJ2-3, with 8 bases that match TRBD2. The length of the CDR3 is 14 residues. V lost 3 bases to trimming and J lost 0 bases; unmatched junction nucleotides: 2. CDR1 GTSNPN and CDR2 SVGIG come from the germline V gene (reference sequence).

Worth noting for this clonotype: One end of the junction varies from germline; a read error may be responsible. This chain uses TRBV5-4 with TRBJ2-3; 8 positions match TRBD1. This CDR3 has 15 residues. Germline CDR1 is SGHNT and CDR2 is YYREEE (reference sequence). DNA of the CDR3: TGTGCCAACAGCCTACAGGGGGGTTCGGCAGATACGCAGTATTTT. The encoded protein is CANSLQGGSADTQYF.

On this clonotype: This may be a read error, as it is one base from a much larger clone. The chain uses TRBV6-1 and TRBJ1-1; D uncertain. Germline CDR1 is MNHNS and CDR2 is SASEGT. Trimming took off 3 bases at V and 1 base at J, with 9 bases between the two ends. The CDR3 length is 14 residues. The CDR3 DNA reads as TGTGCCAGCAGTGAGCGGTCGCGGAACACTGAAGCTTTCTTT. It specifies CASSERSRNTEAFF.

Concerning this clonotype itself: A clone one base away is much larger, so this may be a read error. This chain joins TRBV6-1 and TRBJ1-5; D remains unclear. The CDR3 is 11 amino acids. Germline loops: CDR1 MNHNS, CDR2 SASEGT. The CDR3 nucleotides read TGTGCCAGCAGTATCAATGAGCCCCAGCATTTT. It yields the protein CASSINEPQHF.

This clonotype was observed once. This rearrangement joins TRBV5-4 to TRBJ1-5, with D hard to call. V lost 4 bases and J 1 base, leaving 9 bases between the germline ends. This CDR3 is 14 amino acids long. Looked up from germline, CDR1 is SGHNT and CDR2 is YYREEE (reference sequence). CDR3 in amino acids: CASSMGGSNQPQHF. CDR3 nucleotides: TGTGCCAGCAGCATGGGTGGAAGCAATCAGCCCCAGCATTTT.

The sample holds one count of this clonotype. Just one base apart from a much larger clone, this may be a read error. The genes are TRBV6-6 and TRBJ1-3; D not certain. Germline lookup yields CDR1 MNHNY and CDR2 SVGAGI (reference sequence). There are 11 residues in the CDR3. V was clipped by 7 bases and J by 8 bases, with 9 bases between them. The CDR3 DNA is TGTGCCAGCACCGAATTAGACACCATATATTTT. The encoded protein is CASTELDTIYF.

The V call is TRBV7-9, the J call TRBJ2-5, with D unclear. From germline, CDR1 is SEHNR and CDR2 FQNEAQ (reference sequence). The CDR3 is made up of 13 amino acids. V was cut by 1 base and J by 1 base, with 4 bases left in between. CDR3 in DNA: TGTGCCAGCAGCTTAGTGCTCCAAGAGACCCAGTACTTC. Translation gives CASSLVLQETQYF.